This T cell receptor beta chain was captured by sequencing in a study of T cells in Graves' hyperthyroidism and ophthalmopathy. Study context: Specimen type is peripheral blood, collected at initial diagnosis prior to any treatment.

Findings and caveats of the study: Among thyroid clonotypes expanded above 0.001, most also appeared in blood.

Concerning this clonotype itself: The antigen remains undetermined.

Unmatched junction bases numbered 9, after V lost 7 bases and J lost 7 bases. CDR3 size: 14 residues. Germline V lookup: CDR1 MNHNS, CDR2 SASEGT. The source material, RNA transcripts, was used to amplify TCR beta CDR3 regions. First-round RT-PCR targeting the TCR CDR3 was performed with the HTBI primer set. TCRdb re-derived calls from the multiplex PCR reads in MiXCR, one entry per CDR3 protein. The data contain 640,000 or so distinct CDR3 sequences, approximately 15% of them singletons. The chain is built from TRBV6-1 and TRBJ2-2; 7 bases fit TRBD2. This TCR derives from a woman aged 18-30 years with Graves' ophthalmopathy. Sequencing input: blood. CDR3 in amino acids: CASTRMGGGGELFF. CDR3 DNA sequence: TGTGCCAGCACCCGGATGGGGGGGGGCGGGGAGCTGTTTTTT.